This T cell receptor (beta chain) was obtained from a study of cytomegalovirus exposure and HLA in healthy donors. The wider study: The roughly 670 first-cohort repertoires and the 95 to 150 validation repertoires shared the same platform, a later analysis reported. Overall study results and limits: The authors listed about 170 TCR beta chains as cytomegalovirus-associated. In vitro testing confirmed a few CMV-associated chains as specific for CMV antigens.

Clones were read by immunoSEQ multiplex PCR, and TCRdb kept only the in-frame ones, dropping some. The data hold 130,000 or so clones, with roughly 90% observed a single time. With respect to this clone: Its cognate antigen is unknown.

Sequences were obtained from PBMCs. This sequence was found in a man aged 25-45 years in good health and CMV-seronegative.

The CDR3 region has the DNA TGTGCCAGCAGTCCTCAGGGCTTTAGTAATGAAAAACTGTTTTTT. Residues: CASSPQGFSNEKLFF. The genes are TRBV6-6 and TRBJ1-4; D is perhaps TRBD1 (5 bases). Trimming cost V 5 bases and J 4 bases, with 14 bases left between them. The CDR3 runs 15 residues. In germline, CDR1 is MNHNY, CDR2 SVGAGI (reference sequence).